This T cell receptor (beta chain) emerged from a study of cytomegalovirus exposure and HLA in healthy donors. Primers included in the PCR were 60 Vbeta and 13 Jbeta primers. Sequenced by immunoSEQ multiplex PCR; TCRdb stores in-frame clones only, minus some. The sample shows 120,000 to 150,000 clones, around three quarters of them seen only once. Germline CDR1 is SGHTA and CDR2 is FQGNSA. The CDR3 contains 13 residues. V lost 5 bases, J lost 6 bases, and 6 bases stayed unmatched. The material sequenced was PBMCs. The chain links TRBV7-2 to TRBJ1-2; TRBD1 matches 7 bases. The clonotype was recovered from a woman in her forties in good health and CMV-seronegative. The chain's CDR3 is CASSPYRGDGYTF. In DNA form, the CDR3 reads TGTGCCAGCAGCCCCTACAGGGGAGATGGCTACACCTTC.